These 12 T cell receptor beta chains were all obtained from the same sample, sequenced in a study of T-cell memory formation after mild COVID-19. MiXCR, applied by TCRdb to the 5' RACE reads, yields one record per CDR3 protein. The sample has fewer than 550,000 distinct CDR3 sequences, 20% seen once. Sequences were obtained from PBMCs or a T cell subset sorted from them (not recorded which). The receptor set was obtained from an adult woman who had mild COVID-19 (a few samples of this study predate the infection). Cell type and time point are not known.

This clonotype has more than one count but fewer than ten. The chain links TRBV7-3 to TRBJ2-3; no clear D. There are 13 residues in the CDR3. Trimming removed 3 bases from V and 8 bases from J, with 12 bases in between. CDR1 and CDR2 (germline): SGHTA, FQGTGA. CDR3 bases: TGTGCCAGCAGCTTTGAATTGCTGGGTACGCAGTATTTT. Protein product: CASSFELLGTQYF.

The chain carries TRBV10-3 and TRBJ1-1, with 9 positions matching TRBD1. Germline V gives CDR1 ENHRY, CDR2 SYGVKD. With 8 bases clipped from V and 1 base from J, the junction kept 2 bases outside the gene matches. The CDR3 has 13 amino acids. The CDR3 spells CAIGTGKNTEAFF. CDR3 sequence (DNA): TGTGCCATCGGGACAGGGAAGAACACTGAAGCTTTCTTT.

Only a few counts were recorded for this clonotype. The chain employs TRBV4-2 and TRBJ2-5; no definite D call. This CDR3 contains 14 residues. Trimming shortened V by 5 bases and J by 2 bases, and 12 bases separated the two germline ends. Germline V gene sequence: CDR1 LGHNA, CDR2 YNFKEQ. CDR3 loop: CASSGTQTQETQYF. As DNA, the CDR3 is TGTGCCAGCAGCGGCACACAGACACAAGAGACCCAGTACTTC.

This sequence joins TRBV5-1 and TRBJ2-1; 10 bases are shared with TRBD1. CDR3 length: 16 amino acids. J lost 2 bases, V lost 4 bases, and 6 bases had no gene match. The germline V gene has CDR1 SGHRS and CDR2 YFSETQ. The CDR3 is CASSRAGTGAYNEQFF. The CDR3 nucleotides are TGCGCCAGCAGCAGGGCGGGGACAGGGGCCTACAATGAGCAGTTCTTC.

The chain carries TRBV29-1 and TRBJ2-2; TRBD1 might be the D (7 bases). V gave up 6 bases and J gave up 3 bases, with 17 bases separating them. CDR3 length equals 15 residues. In germline, CDR1 is SQVTM, CDR2 ANQGSEA. The CDR3 DNA is TGCAGCGTGACCACAGGGGAGGTTTACACCGGGGAGCTGTTTTTT. This sequence encodes CSVTTGEVYTGELFF.

On this clonotype itself: A junction boundary mismatches the germline segment, possibly from a read error. The chain carries TRBV19 and TRBJ1-1; the D gene is possibly TRBD1 (6 bases). The CDR3 contains 16 residues. Germline-derived CDR1 and CDR2 are LNHDA and SQIVND (reference sequence). CDR3 protein: CDSSPYARGPNTEAFF. The CDR3 nucleotides read TGTGACAGTAGCCCATATGCCAGGGGACCGAACACTGAAGCTTTCTTT.

J is TRBJ2-5 and V is TRBV12-3 or TRBV12-4, with a tentative D call TRBD2 (7 bases). This CDR3 has 15 residues. V was shortened by 6 bases and J by 5 bases, with 19 bases between the two germline ends. The CDR3 sequence is CASSPLAGAPETQYF. Written as DNA, the CDR3 is TGTGCCAGCAGCCCTCTGGCGGGGGCCCCCGAGACCCAGTACTTC.

The chain employs TRBV29-1 and TRBJ1-4; the D is unclear. Looked up from germline, CDR1 is SQVTM and CDR2 is ANQGSEA. This CDR3 spans 12 amino acids. The germline V and J ends were trimmed by 5 bases and 6 bases, with 10 bases remaining between them. This CDR3 is CSVTGNDEKLFF. In nucleotides, the CDR3 is TGCAGCGTTACCGGGAACGATGAAAAACTGTTTTTT.

V gene TRBV12-3 or TRBV12-4 combines with J gene TRBJ2-1; maybe TRBD1 (6 bases). This CDR3 spans 16 amino acids. The V end lost 5 bases, the J end lost 5 bases, and 19 bases lay between the germline ends. CDR3 region: CASSNIRTERHNEQFF. For the CDR3, the DNA is TGTGCCAGCAGTAATATTCGGACAGAGAGGCACAATGAGCAGTTCTTC.

This clonotype was observed a single time. This rearrangement joins TRBV2 to TRBJ2-2, with D perhaps matching TRBD2 (5 bases). CDR1 and CDR2 (germline): SNHLY, FYNNEI. This CDR3 contains 12 residues. V gave up 6 bases and J gave up 6 bases, with 8 bases separating them. CDR3 DNA: TGTGCCAGCAGAGCAGCGGCCGGGGAGCTGTTTTTT. Residues: CASRAAAGELFF.

This chain joins TRBV12-3 or TRBV12-4 and TRBJ1-1; 7 bases are a match to TRBD1. The ends lost 4 bases at V and 4 bases at J; junction bases unmatched: 6. The CDR3 loop spans 14 amino acids. DNA of the CDR3: TGTGCCAGCAGTTCGACAGGGATAGGCACTGAAGCTTTCTTT. It translates to CASSSTGIGTEAFF.

The rearrangement joins TRBV6-5 to TRBJ2-2, with D possibly TRBD1 on 6 matching bases. In germline, CDR1 is MNHEY, CDR2 SVGAGI. Deletions cut 7 bases from V and 1 base from J, with 16 bases between. The CDR3 is 16 residues long. CDR3 loop: CASIHGDRQNTGELFF. The CDR3 DNA follows: TGTGCCAGCATTCACGGAGACAGGCAGAACACCGGGGAGCTGTTTTTT.